This T cell receptor beta chain was profiled in a study of regulatory T cells in long-lasting Graves disease. This clonotype was detected a few times. With 1 base clipped from V and 0 bases from J, the junction kept 8 bases outside the gene matches. Germline CDR1 is SGHTA and CDR2 is FQGNSA. CDR3 length: 18 amino acids. Time point indicated: newly diagnosed GD, antithyroid drugs for less than 3 months. PBMCs were the source of the RNA used for TCR sequencing. Library construction for TCR beta used iRepertoire HTBI primers and Arm-PCR of CDR3 regions. TCRdb reanalysed the multiplex PCR reads using MiXCR and keeps one entry per CDR3 protein. In the table there are some 500,000 distinct CDR3 sequences, about 16% of which are singletons. This sample was also put to use in a study of T cells in Graves' hyperthyroidism and ophthalmopathy.

The chain uses TRBV7-2 and TRBJ2-3, with 9 nucleotides matching TRBD2. The sample was peripheral blood mononuclear cells (PBMCs), taken at new diagnosis, from a patient treated with antithyroid drugs. The TCR sequence derives from a woman aged 40 to 65 with Graves disease. The DNA for the CDR3 is TGTGCCAGCAGCTTAGTGGGGGGGCTAGCGGGGAGCACAGATACGCAGTATTTT. It specifies CASSLVGGLAGSTDTQYF.